This TCR beta chain was sequenced for a study of shared clonotypes between healthy human individuals. Study outcomes and limitations: It was only blood that was sampled, and tissue repertoires likely differ.

In this sample, this clone turned up once. What it binds is not known. The CDR3 is 12 residues long. CDR1 is MDHEN and CDR2 is SYDVKM in the germline V gene. V lost 5 bases to trimming and J lost 10 bases; unmatched junction nucleotides: 5. The genomic DNA of each subset was split evenly across several immunoSEQ plates. Using about 220 ng DNA, tens of thousands of T cell genomes, the sorted-subset replicate PCRs were run. TCRdb's table, derived via immunoSEQ multiplex PCR, lists solely in-frame clones and lacks some. The data contain roughly 2.5 million clones, approximately 90% of them singletons. Sequenced input: naive CD4+ T cells sorted from blood. Subset given: CD45RA+ positively selected. The V call is TRBV28, the J call TRBJ1-1, with 9 bases matching TRBD1. The sequence derives from a man aged 18 to 30 in good health. The CDR3 here is CASSPGTGSAFF. The DNA of the CDR3 is TGTGCCAGCAGTCCTGGGACAGGGTCAGCTTTCTTT.